This TCR beta chain came from a study of T cells in Graves' hyperthyroidism and ophthalmopathy. Overall study results and limits: Stable hyperthyroidism was told apart from ophthalmopathy by a model built on 13 V-J features. Model output signaled ophthalmopathy a median 6.5 months ahead of onset. Most thyroid-expanded clonotypes above 0.001 were also found in blood.

As concerns this clonotype: The antigen remains unidentified.

V lost 10 bases to trimming and J lost 3 bases; unmatched junction nucleotides: 5. The CDR3 sequence is 12 residues long. Germline V gene sequence: CDR1 MNHEY, CDR2 SVGEGT. Researchers amplified the TCR beta CDR3 regions from RNA transcripts. TCR CDR3 regions were first amplified by RT-PCR with HTBI primers. TCRdb re-analysed the multiplex PCR reads in MiXCR, keeping a single row per CDR3 protein. The sample includes approximately 690,000 distinct CDR3 sequences, about 20% of them seen just once. This TCR was sampled from a man under 40 with Graves' ophthalmopathy. V is TRBV6-2 or TRBV6-3 and J is TRBJ1-1; 7 bases map to TRBD1. What was sequenced was blood. CDR3 DNA sequence: TGTGCCACAGGGGGGGCCGACACTGAAGCTTTCTTT. Translated, it gives CATGGADTEAFF.